This entry lists 12 T cell receptor beta chains sequenced from one sample in a study of T cell responses to AZD1222 COVID-19 vaccine. Profiled with immunoSEQ multiplex PCR; TCRdb holds only in-frame clones, not every one. The data hold more than 110,000 clones, with about 86% observed a single time. This specimen consisted of peripheral blood, obtained on day 0 of AZD1222 vaccination. These receptors came from an adult in good health.

The CDR3 nucleotides read TGTGCCAGCGGATCCTCGACTGCTACTGGGGCCAACGTCCTGACTTTC. Its translation: CASGSSTATGANVLTF. The chain employs TRBV7-9 and TRBJ2-6; no clear D gene. Germline V gene data show CDR1 as SEHNR and CDR2 as FQNEAQ (reference sequence). CDR3 length: 16 amino acids. Trimming cost V 8 bases and J 2 bases, with 16 bases left between them. Combining the CDR3 with reference TRBV7-9 and TRBJ2-6 gives the whole variable domain DTGVSQNPRHKITKRGQNVTFRCDPISEHNRLYWYRQTLGQGPEFLTYFQNEAQLEKSRLLSDRFSAERPKGSFSTLEIQRTEQGDSAMYLCASGSSTATGANVLTFGAGSRLTVL.

The chain recombines TRBV6-6 with TRBJ2-7, with 7 bases that match TRBD2. The V gene's germline CDR1 is MNHNY and CDR2 SVGAGI (reference sequence). Trimming at V came to 3 bases and at J to 0 bases, leaving 5 bases not matched to a gene. This CDR3 has 15 amino acids. The CDR3, as DNA: TGTGCCAGCAGTTATCGGGGCGGGAGCTCCTACGAGCAGTACTTC. It codes for CASSYRGGSSYEQYF.

The V and J genes are TRBV6-6 and TRBJ2-2, with 10 bases fitting TRBD1. The CDR3 spans 17 residues. Germline V gives CDR1 MNHNY, CDR2 SVGAGI (reference sequence). V trimming: 5 bases; J trimming: 4 bases; junction bases outside the gene matches: 10. The CDR3 is CASSPPPGQGITGELFF. The CDR3 DNA reads as TGTGCCAGCAGTCCACCCCCGGGACAGGGGATCACCGGGGAGCTGTTTTTT.

This clone was seen just once. CDR3 region: CASTPDAPGNEQFF. In DNA form, the CDR3 reads TGTGCCAGCACCCCAGATGCGCCTGGGAATGAGCAGTTCTTC. The rearrangement joins TRBV6-2 or TRBV6-3 to TRBJ2-1, with D hard to call. Between the trimmed V and J ends, which lost 7 bases and 7 bases, there was a span of 17 bases. The CDR3 consists of 14 residues. The germline CDR1 and CDR2 sequences are MNHEY and SVGEGT.

The rearrangement links TRBV29-1 to TRBJ2-7, with D perhaps TRBD2 (7 bases). The CDR3 consists of 12 residues. Germline values: CDR1 SQVTM, CDR2 ANQGSEA. CDR3 nucleotides: TGCAGTGGGGGGCGGACTAGCTACGAGCAGTACTTC. It yields the protein CSGGRTSYEQYF.

The rearrangement links TRBV2 to TRBJ2-7; D remains unclear. Germline V gene data show CDR1 as SNHLY and CDR2 as FYNNEI. Trimming left V 3 bases short and J 2 bases short, with 20 bases between. CDR3 size: 17 residues. The CDR3 loop reads CASSEGVSVTVPYEQYF. The CDR3 DNA follows: TGTGCCAGCAGTGAGGGTGTTTCGGTGACCGTTCCCTACGAGCAGTACTTC.

The gene calls are TRBV6-7 and TRBJ2-7, with 7 bases lining up with TRBD1. TRBV6-7 carries the ORF label, with uncertain function. This CDR3 is 16 amino acids long. V trimming: 2 bases; J trimming: 2 bases; junction bases outside the gene matches: 9. Here the CDR3 DNA reads TGTGCCAGCAGTTACCCAAAACGGGACAGCGCCTACGAGCAGTACTTC. As protein: CASSYPKRDSAYEQYF.

V gene TRBV6-5 combines with J gene TRBJ1-4, with D unresolved. Germline values: CDR1 MNHEY, CDR2 SVGAGI. The CDR3 sequence is 15 residues long. Deletions cut 6 bases from V and 2 bases from J, with 13 bases between. The CDR3 coding sequence is TGTGCCAGCAGCTCCCCCCTGGGGACTAATGAAAAACTGTTTTTT. Its protein is CASSSPLGTNEKLFF.

The chain uses TRBV29-1 and TRBJ2-7; a possible D gene is TRBD2 (5 bases). Germline CDR1 reads SQVTM; CDR2 reads ANQGSEA. Between the trimmed V and J ends, which lost 4 bases and 3 bases, there was a span of 16 bases. The CDR3 loop spans 14 amino acids. The CDR3 sequence: CSVGGGRSGYEQYF. The CDR3 DNA follows: TGCAGCGTTGGGGGTGGGAGATCGGGCTACGAGCAGTACTTC.

V and J are TRBV11-3 and TRBJ1-1, with TRBD1 as a possible D gene (6 bases). Germline CDR1 reads SGHNT; CDR2 reads YENEEA. V lost 8 bases and J 4 bases, leaving 20 bases between the germline ends. The CDR3 spans 15 residues. CDR3 loop: CASGDLEGVGTEAFF. The CDR3 DNA is TGTGCCAGCGGAGACCTTGAGGGGGTTGGCACTGAAGCTTTCTTT.

This rearrangement joins TRBV4-1 to TRBJ1-5; D is unresolved. V lost 0 bases to trimming and J lost 4 bases, with 10 bases between them. Germline V gives CDR1 MGHRA, CDR2 YSYEKL. There are 15 residues in the CDR3. CDR3 region: CASSQEEANNQPQHF. CDR3 nucleotides: TGCGCCAGCAGCCAAGAAGAGGCGAATAATCAGCCCCAGCATTTT.

This chain uses TRBV27 with TRBJ2-3; 9 bases fit TRBD1. The CDR3 is made up of 17 amino acids. CDR1 MNHEY and CDR2 SMNVEV come from the germline V gene (reference sequence). Losses at the gene ends were 6 bases for V and 2 bases for J; bases not matched to a gene: 12. CDR3 sequence reads: CASSQRYRGQITDTQYF. The CDR3 DNA follows: TGTGCCAGCAGCCAAAGATACAGGGGGCAAATCACAGATACGCAGTATTTT.